A single T cell receptor (beta chain) is shown here with its context. Antigen specificity is unknown. These data belong to a study of cytomegalovirus exposure and HLA in healthy donors. The PCR employed 60 Vbeta primers together with 13 Jbeta primers. Generated by immunoSEQ multiplex PCR, the TCRdb table keeps only in-frame clones and is missing some. The sample includes 150,000 to 200,000 clones, around 78% of them seen just once. The germline gives CDR1 MNHEY, CDR2 SVGAGI. This CDR3 spans 14 amino acids. V shed 6 bases and J shed 5 bases, with 15 bases lying between them. Regarding the study as a whole: A later analysis appeared to link common viral pathogens to several of the most significant clusters. In a later analysis, DRB1 alleles had the most associated TCRs; HLA-C alleles the fewest.

The sequence was obtained from a woman between 40 and 55 years old in good health and CMV-seronegative. This chain joins TRBV6-5 and TRBJ2-3; D is perhaps TRBD2 (6 bases). The sequenced sample consisted of PBMCs. CDR3 sequence (DNA): TGTGCCAGCAGCCCACCCGGGGGAGGAGATACGCAGTATTTT. Amino acids: CASSPPGGGDTQYF.